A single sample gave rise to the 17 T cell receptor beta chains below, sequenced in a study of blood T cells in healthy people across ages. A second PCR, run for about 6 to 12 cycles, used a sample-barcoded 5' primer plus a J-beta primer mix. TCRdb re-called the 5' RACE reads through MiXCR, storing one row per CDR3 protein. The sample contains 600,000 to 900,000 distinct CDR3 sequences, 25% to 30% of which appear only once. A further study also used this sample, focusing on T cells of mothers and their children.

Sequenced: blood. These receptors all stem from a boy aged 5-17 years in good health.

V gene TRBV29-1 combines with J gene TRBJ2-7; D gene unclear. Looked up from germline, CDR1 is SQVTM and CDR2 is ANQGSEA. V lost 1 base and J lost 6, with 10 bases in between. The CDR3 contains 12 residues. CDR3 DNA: TGCAGCGTTGAAGCCCCCTCGAGCGAGCAGTACTTC. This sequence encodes CSVEAPSSEQYF.

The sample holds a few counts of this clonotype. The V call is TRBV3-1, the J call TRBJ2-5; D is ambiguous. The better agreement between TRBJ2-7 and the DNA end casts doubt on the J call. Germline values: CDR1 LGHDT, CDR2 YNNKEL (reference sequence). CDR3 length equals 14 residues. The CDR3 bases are TGTGCCAGCAGCCAAATGGGAAGGACCTACGAGCAGTACTTC. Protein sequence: CASSQMGRTYEQYF.

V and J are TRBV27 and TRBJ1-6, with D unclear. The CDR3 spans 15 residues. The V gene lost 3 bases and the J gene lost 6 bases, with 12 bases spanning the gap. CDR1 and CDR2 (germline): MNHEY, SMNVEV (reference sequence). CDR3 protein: CASSLSQTTNSPLHF. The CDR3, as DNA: TGTGCCAGCAGTTTGTCACAGACGACTAATTCACCCCTCCACTTT.

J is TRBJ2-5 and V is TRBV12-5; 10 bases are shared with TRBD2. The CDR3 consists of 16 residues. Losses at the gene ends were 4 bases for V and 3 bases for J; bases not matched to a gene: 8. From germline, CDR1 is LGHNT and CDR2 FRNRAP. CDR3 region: CASGSSSSGGEETQYF. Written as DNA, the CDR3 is TGTGCTAGTGGTTCCTCGTCAAGCGGGGGGGAAGAGACCCAGTACTTC.

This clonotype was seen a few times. The CDR3 DNA follows: TGTGCCAGCAGCCGTACATCACTAGCCAAAAACATTCAGTACTTC. Its translation is CASSRTSLAKNIQYF. The V gene is TRBV6-2 or TRBV6-3, the J gene TRBJ2-4; D gene uncertain. CDR3 length: 15 amino acids. Germline V gives CDR1 MNHEY, CDR2 SVGEGT. Between the trimmed V and J ends, which lost 6 bases and 0 bases, there was a span of 12 bases.

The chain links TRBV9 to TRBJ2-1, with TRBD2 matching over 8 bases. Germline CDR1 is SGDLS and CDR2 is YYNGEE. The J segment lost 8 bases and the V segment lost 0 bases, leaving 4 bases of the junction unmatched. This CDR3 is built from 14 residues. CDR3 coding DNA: TGTGCCAGCAGCGTAGCGGGGGGGCTCCATGAGCAGTTCTTC. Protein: CASSVAGGLHEQFF.

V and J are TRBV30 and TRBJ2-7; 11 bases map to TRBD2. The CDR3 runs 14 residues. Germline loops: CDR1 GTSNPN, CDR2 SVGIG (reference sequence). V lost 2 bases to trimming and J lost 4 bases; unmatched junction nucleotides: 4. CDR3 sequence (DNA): TGTGCCTGGAGTCCTAGCGGGGGGACATACGAGCAGTACTTC. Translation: CAWSPSGGTYEQYF.

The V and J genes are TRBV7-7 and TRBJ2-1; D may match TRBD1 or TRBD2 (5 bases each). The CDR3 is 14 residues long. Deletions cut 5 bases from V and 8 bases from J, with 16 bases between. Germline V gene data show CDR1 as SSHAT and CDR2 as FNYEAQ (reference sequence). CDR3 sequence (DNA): TGTGCCAGCAGCCCGAACCTTCGGGGCGATGAGCAGTTCTTC. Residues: CASSPNLRGDEQFF.

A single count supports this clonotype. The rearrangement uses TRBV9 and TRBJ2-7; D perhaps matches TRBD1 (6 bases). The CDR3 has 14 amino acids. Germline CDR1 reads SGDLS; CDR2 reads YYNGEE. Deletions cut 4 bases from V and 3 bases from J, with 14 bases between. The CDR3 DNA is TGTGCCAGCAGCCTCGGGACAAAGAGCTACGAGCAGTACTTC. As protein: CASSLGTKSYEQYF.

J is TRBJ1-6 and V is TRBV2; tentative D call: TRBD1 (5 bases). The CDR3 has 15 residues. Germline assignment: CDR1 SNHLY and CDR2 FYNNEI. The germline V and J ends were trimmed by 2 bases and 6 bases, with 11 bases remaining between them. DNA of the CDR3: TGTGCCAGCAGTGAACGTCGCCAGGGTAATTCACCCCTCCACTTT. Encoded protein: CASSERRQGNSPLHF.

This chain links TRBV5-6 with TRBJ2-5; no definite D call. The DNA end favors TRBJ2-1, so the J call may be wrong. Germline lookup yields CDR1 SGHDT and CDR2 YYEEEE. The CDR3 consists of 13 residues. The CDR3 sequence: CASSSVGGSEQFF. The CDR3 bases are TGTGCCAGCAGCTCTGTCGGCGGCTCCGAGCAGTTCTTC.

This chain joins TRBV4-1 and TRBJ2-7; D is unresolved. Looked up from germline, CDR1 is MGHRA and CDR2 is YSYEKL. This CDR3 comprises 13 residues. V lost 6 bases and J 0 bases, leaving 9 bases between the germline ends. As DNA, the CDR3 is TGCGCCAGCAGTAACTCGATCTCCTACGAGCAGTACTTC. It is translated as CASSNSISYEQYF.

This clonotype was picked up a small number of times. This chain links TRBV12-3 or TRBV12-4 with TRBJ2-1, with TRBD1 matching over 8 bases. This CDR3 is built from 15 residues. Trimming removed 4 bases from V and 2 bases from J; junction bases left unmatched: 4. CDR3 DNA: TGTGCCAGCAGTTACGACAGGGGCGCCTACAATGAGCAGTTCTTC. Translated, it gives CASSYDRGAYNEQFF.

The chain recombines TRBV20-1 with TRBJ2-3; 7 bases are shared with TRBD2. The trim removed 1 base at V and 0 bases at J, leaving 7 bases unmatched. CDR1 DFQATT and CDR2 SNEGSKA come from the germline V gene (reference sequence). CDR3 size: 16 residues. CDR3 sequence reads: CSARANLLASTDTQYF. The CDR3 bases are TGCAGTGCTAGAGCAAACTTACTAGCGAGCACAGATACGCAGTATTTT.

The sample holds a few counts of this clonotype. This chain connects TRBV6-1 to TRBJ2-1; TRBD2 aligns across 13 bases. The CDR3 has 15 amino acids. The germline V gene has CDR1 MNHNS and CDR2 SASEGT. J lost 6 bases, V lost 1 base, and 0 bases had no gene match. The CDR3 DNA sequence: TGTGCCAGCAGTGAAGGGACTAGCGGGGGCAATGAGCAGTTCTTC. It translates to CASSEGTSGGNEQFF.

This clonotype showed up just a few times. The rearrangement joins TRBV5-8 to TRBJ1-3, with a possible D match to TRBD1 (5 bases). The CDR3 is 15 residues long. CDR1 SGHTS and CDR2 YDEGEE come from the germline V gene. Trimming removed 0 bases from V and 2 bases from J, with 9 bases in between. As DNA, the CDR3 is TGTGCCAGCAGCTTGGGCGGGGGGACTGGAAACACCATATATTTT. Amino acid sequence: CASSLGGGTGNTIYF.

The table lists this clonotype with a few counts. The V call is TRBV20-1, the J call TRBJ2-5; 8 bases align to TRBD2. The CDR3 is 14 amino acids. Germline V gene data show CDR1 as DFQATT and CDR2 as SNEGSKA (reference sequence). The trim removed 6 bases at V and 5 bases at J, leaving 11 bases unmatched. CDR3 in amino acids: CSAPQRGPRETQYF. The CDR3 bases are TGCAGTGCCCCCCAGCGGGGGCCCCGGGAGACCCAGTACTTC.